One sample yielded the 19 T cell receptor beta chains listed below, sequenced in a study of PD-1 blockade in classical Hodgkin lymphoma (dated by TCRdb to the early 2020s). The sample's time point label is to be understood as: cycle 4 day 1 (C4D1), after five to seven weeks of nivolumab. Every trial patient had relapsed following autologous stem cell transplantation, and prior brentuximab vedotin exposure was what differed among cohorts A, B and C. To prepare the library, the immunoSEQ multiplex PCR assay was applied. In its TCRdb copy, this immuneACCESS table keeps in-frame sequences only and misses some clones. Where compared with another copy, unresolved V genes explain less than half of these, and the others have no known cause. A total of around 45,000 clones appear in this sample, around 80% of them only once. 37% of the sample is in the top ten clones. The specimen was peripheral blood mononuclear cells (PBMCs), collected before the fourth cycle of nivolumab. Receptors were obtained from a human donor with classical Hodgkin lymphoma.

The chain uses TRBV10-3 and TRBJ1-6; 8 bases agree with TRBD1. With V trimmed by 5 bases and J by 8 bases, 5 bases remained unmatched. The CDR3 loop spans 14 amino acids. Germline CDR1 ENHRY, CDR2 SYGVKD. CDR3 DNA: TGTGCCATCAGTCTTGACAGGGGCGATTCACCCCTCCACTTT. Translated, it gives CAISLDRGDSPLHF.

This chain connects TRBV5-1 to TRBJ2-2; maybe TRBD2 (6 bases). The CDR3 spans 16 residues. Germline assignment: CDR1 SGHRS and CDR2 YFSETQ. The germline V and J ends were trimmed by 1 base and 6 bases, with 16 bases remaining between them. CDR3 DNA: TGCGCCAGCAGCTTGAGTGGAGGGAAGAGCTCCGGGGAGCTGTTTTTT. Its translation: CASSLSGGKSSGELFF.

With regard to this clone: The sample has other DNA sequences that encode this CDR3 too. The rearrangement joins TRBV7-2 to TRBJ2-3; D uncertain. This CDR3 has 11 amino acids. Trimming left V 5 bases short and J 2 bases short, with 2 bases between. The germline CDR1 and CDR2 sequences are SGHTA and FQGNSA. The CDR3 nucleotides read TGTGCCAGCAGCCCCACAGATACGCAGTATTTT. It translates to CASSPTDTQYF.

The chain joins TRBV6-4 to TRBJ1-2, with 8 bases lining up with TRBD1. CDR1 and CDR2 from the germline V gene are MRHNA and SNTAGT. The CDR3 length is 13 residues. V trimming: 6 bases; J trimming: 3 bases; junction bases outside the gene matches: 3. The DNA for the CDR3 is TGTGCCAGCAGCATGGGACAGGACTATGGCTACACCTTC. Protein: CASSMGQDYGYTF.

This chain joins TRBV7-2 and TRBJ2-3, with D tentatively TRBD1 (5 bases). The CDR3 runs to 14 residues. V was shortened by 1 base and J by 2 bases, with 7 bases between the two germline ends. CDR1 and CDR2 (germline): SGHTA, FQGNSA. This chain's CDR3 is CASSLGQYTDTQYF. The CDR3 DNA sequence: TGTGCCAGCAGCTTAGGACAGTACACAGATACGCAGTATTTT.

The chain is built from TRBV4-3 and TRBJ1-1, with no clear D. The CDR3 sequence is 14 residues long. V dropped 1 base and J dropped 1 base, with 7 bases sitting between them. Per germline, CDR1 LGHNA and CDR2 YSLEER. This chain's CDR3 is CASSQGRRNTEAFF. CDR3 in DNA: TGCGCCAGCAGCCAAGGTCGGAGGAACACTGAAGCTTTCTTT.

The chain recombines TRBV27 with TRBJ1-5; D gene unclear. The germline V gene has CDR1 MNHEY and CDR2 SMNVEV (reference sequence). The CDR3 is made up of 13 amino acids. V was clipped by 3 bases and J by 6 bases, with 9 bases between them. The CDR3 nucleotides read TGTGCCAGCAGTTTCTTATCTGGTCAGCCCCAGCATTTT. As protein: CASSFLSGQPQHF.

This chain links TRBV19 with TRBJ1-1; D not resolved. Germline V gives CDR1 LNHDA, CDR2 SQIVND (reference sequence). V was shortened by 3 bases and J by 0 bases, with 20 bases between the two germline ends. The CDR3 contains 18 residues. CDR3 sequence reads: CASSIKSQPYTLNTEAFF. CDR3 sequence (DNA): TGTGCCAGTAGTATCAAGTCTCAGCCTTATACTCTGAACACTGAAGCTTTCTTT.

The gene calls are TRBV29-1 and TRBJ2-3; D not resolved. The CDR3 totals 12 residues. Germline-derived CDR1 and CDR2 are SQVTM and ANQGSEA. V lost 3 bases and J 12 bases, leaving 16 bases between the germline ends. The CDR3 region is CSVDRQDYPQYF. The DNA for the CDR3 is TGCAGCGTTGACAGGCAGGATTATCCACAGTATTTT.

This rearrangement joins TRBV2 to TRBJ2-2, with 10 bases identical to TRBD2. The V gene end was trimmed by 3 bases and the J gene end by 4 bases; junction bases not matched to a gene: 5. This CDR3 has 16 residues. Germline CDR1 reads SNHLY; CDR2 reads FYNNEI. CDR3: CASSESGGVGTGELFF. Here the CDR3 DNA reads TGTGCCAGCAGTGAGAGCGGGGGGGTTGGCACCGGGGAGCTGTTTTTT.

This sequence joins TRBV19 and TRBJ1-1; the D gene is possibly TRBD1 (6 bases). Germline V CDR1 and CDR2: LNHDA, SQIVND (reference sequence). The V and J ends lost 5 bases and 5 bases respectively, with 12 bases between them. The CDR3 contains 13 residues. CDR3 bases: TGTGCCAGTAGTGAACAGGGAGGAACTGAAGCTTTCTTT. It translates to CASSEQGGTEAFF.

V and J are TRBV7-7 and TRBJ2-5, with 7 bases that match TRBD1. The CDR3 loop spans 14 amino acids. Germline values: CDR1 SSHAT, CDR2 FNYEAQ (reference sequence). The ends lost 4 bases at V and 5 bases at J; junction bases unmatched: 7. CDR3 sequence: CASSYSGTEETQYF. The CDR3 nucleotides read TGTGCCAGCAGCTATTCCGGGACAGAGGAGACCCAGTACTTC.

The chain employs TRBV4-2 and TRBJ2-1; no reliable D call. Germline assignment: CDR1 LGHNA and CDR2 YNFKEQ. The CDR3 totals 15 residues. The V gene lost 3 bases and the J gene lost 0 bases, with 9 bases spanning the gap. CDR3 amino acids: CASSQLYSSYNEQFF. CDR3 DNA sequence: TGTGCCAGCAGCCAGCTTTACAGCTCCTACAATGAGCAGTTCTTC.

The CDR3 sequence is CASSSAPGGEPLWAFF. DNA for the CDR3: TGTGCCAGCAGCTCAGCGCCAGGCGGGGAGCCCCTTTGGGCTTTCTTT. The rearrangement joins TRBV7-9 to TRBJ1-1; D not resolved. Trimming left V 4 bases short and J 11 bases short, with 26 bases between. The CDR3 runs 16 residues. CDR1 is SEHNR, CDR2 FQNEAQ, per germline (reference sequence). The variable domain in full, completed from reference TRBV7-9 and TRBJ1-1, reads DTGVSQNPRHKITKRGQNVTFRCDPISEHNRLYWYRQTLGQGPEFLTYFQNEAQLEKSRLLSDRFSAERPKGSFSTLEIQRTEQGDSAMYLCASSSAPGGEPLWAFFGQGTRLTVV.

This clone was found once. V gene TRBV11-2 combines with J gene TRBJ1-5; D is undetermined. The V gene's germline CDR1 is SGHAT and CDR2 FQNNGV. The CDR3 runs to 12 residues. Trimming left V 5 bases short and J 0 bases short, with 2 bases between. CDR3 DNA: TGTGCCAGCAGCCTTAGCAATCAGCCCCAGCATTTT. It specifies CASSLSNQPQHF. Together with reference TRBV11-2 and TRBJ1-5, the CDR3 gives the full variable domain: EAGVAQSPRYKIIEKRQSVAFWCNPISGHATLYWYQQILGQGPKLLIQFQNNGVVDDSQLPKDRFSAERLKGVDSTLKIQPAKLEDSAVYLCASSLSNQPQHFGDGTRLSIL.

V and J are TRBV5-6 and TRBJ2-3, with 10 bases fitting TRBD2. With 3 bases clipped from V and 2 bases from J, the junction kept 15 bases outside the gene matches. This CDR3 comprises 19 residues. CDR1 and CDR2 (germline): SGHDT, YYEEEE. The CDR3 nucleotides read TGTGCCAGCAGCTCGGCCGGGCTAGCGGGGGAAACATACACAGATACGCAGTATTTT. Its translation: CASSSAGLAGETYTDTQYF.

V gene TRBV5-6 combines with J gene TRBJ1-1; D is possibly TRBD1 (6 bases). CDR1 and CDR2 (germline): SGHDT, YYEEEE. The CDR3 consists of 16 residues. V lost 1 base and J 0 bases, leaving 13 bases between the germline ends. The CDR3 spells CASSLRFNRVNTEAFF. CDR3 DNA: TGTGCCAGCAGCTTGCGGTTCAACAGGGTGAACACTGAAGCTTTCTTT.

The genes are TRBV2 and TRBJ1-4; D unclear. The germline V gene encodes CDR1 SNHLY and CDR2 FYNNEI. The ends were cut back, 5 bases at V and 3 bases at J, with 13 bases in the middle. The CDR3 totals 15 residues. CDR3 in DNA: TGTGCCAGCAGTAAAGACCGGGGTTCTAATGAAAAACTGTTTTTT. It translates to CASSKDRGSNEKLFF.

This clone was counted a few times. This rearrangement joins TRBV7-2 to TRBJ1-2; D unclear. The CDR3 spans 15 residues. From germline, CDR1 is SGHTA and CDR2 FQGNSA. Trimming cost V 3 bases and J 7 bases, with 18 bases left between them. The CDR3: CASSLSGTALRGYTF. CDR3 sequence (DNA): TGTGCCAGCAGCTTGTCGGGAACAGCGCTTCGTGGCTACACCTTC.